A selection of T cell receptor beta chains follows, all from one sample in a study of cytomegalovirus exposure and HLA in healthy donors. Profiling relied on immunoSEQ multiplex PCR, and the TCRdb table lists in-frame clones only, not all of them. The sample contains about 110,000 clones, over 60% of which appear only once. Sequencing was carried out using PBMCs. The receptor source for this set is a woman under 30 in good health and CMV-seropositive. Both conserved end residues are part of each CDR3. D genes are given only for firm matches. Clone size, where shown, is once, few, many, or a class for clones that have expanded.

CASSLNREGEQYF,TGCGCCAGCAGCCTTAACAGGGAAGGCGAGCAGTACTTC,13,TRBJ2-7,TRBV5-1,-,-
CASSWGSGASTDAQYF,TGTGCCAGCAGCTGGGGTAGCGGTGCTAGCACAGATGCGCAGTATTTT,16,TRBJ2-3,TRBV5-4,-,-
CASSRSILSGANVLTF,TGTGCCAGTAGCCGGTCCATACTCTCTGGGGCCAACGTCCTGACTTTC,16,TRBJ2-6,TRBV19,-,-
CASTQGWNEQYF,TGTGCCAGCACCCAGGGTTGGAACGAGCAGTACTTC,12,TRBJ2-7,TRBV28,-,-
CASSWDRKNTEAFF,TGTGCCAGCAGCTGGGACAGGAAGAACACTGAAGCTTTCTTT,14,TRBJ1-1,TRBV7-9,TRBD1,once
CASIRVPSYSSYEQYF,TGTGCCAGCATCCGAGTCCCCTCGTATAGCTCCTACGAGCAGTACTTC,16,TRBJ2-7,TRBV6-6,-,-
CASSPGQGGYTF,TGTGCCAGCAGCCCTGGACAGGGAGGCTACACCTTC,12,TRBJ1-2,TRBV7-2,TRBD1,-
CASGLVRGQDHAGANVLTF,TGTGCTAGTGGTTTGGTACGAGGGCAGGATCACGCTGGGGCCAACGTCCTGACTTTC,19,TRBJ2-6,TRBV12-5,-,-
CASTSGYQETQYF,TGTGCCAGCACCTCAGGGTACCAAGAGACCCAGTACTTC,13,TRBJ2-5,TRBV6-5,-,once
CASSSSWGGSNQPQHF,TGTGCCAGCAGCTCGTCTTGGGGGGGGTCCAATCAGCCCCAGCATTTT,16,TRBJ1-5,TRBV7-9,-,-
CASSQGRGRGAGNTIYF,TGCGCCAGCAGCCAAGGTAGAGGCAGGGGAGCTGGAAACACCATATATTTT,17,TRBJ1-3,TRBV4-1,-,-
CAISEDIQGGNEQYF,TGTGCCATCAGTGAGGATATACAGGGGGGAAACGAGCAGTACTTC,15,TRBJ2-7,TRBV10-3,TRBD1,-
CASSRTGALDQPQHF,TGTGCCAGCAGTCGGACAGGCGCCCTCGATCAGCCCCAGCATTTT,15,TRBJ1-5,TRBV6-5,TRBD1,-
CASRPGLLNTEAFF,TGTGCCAGTAGACCGGGACTCCTGAACACTGAAGCTTTCTTT,14,TRBJ1-1,TRBV19,-,few
CASSLPTYEQYF,TGTGCCAGCAGTTTACCAACCTACGAGCAGTACTTC,12,TRBJ2-7,TRBV27,-,-
CASSLGYQGAYEQYF,TGTGCCAGCAGTTTAGGTTATCAGGGTGCCTACGAGCAGTACTTC,15,TRBJ2-7,TRBV27,-,-
CASSEGTGLMANTGELFF,TGCGCCAGCAGTGAAGGGACAGGGCTTATGGCAAACACCGGGGAGCTGTTTTTT,18,TRBJ2-2,TRBV10-1,TRBD1,-
CASSPKTGGSGANVLTF,TGTGCCAGCAGCCCGAAGACAGGGGGCTCTGGGGCCAACGTCCTGACTTTC,17,TRBJ2-6,TRBV9,TRBD1,-
CASSTTSGDSYEQYF,TGTGCCAGCAGCACAACTAGCGGGGACTCCTACGAGCAGTACTTC,15,TRBJ2-7,TRBV6-6,TRBD2,few
CATSRDQSTDTQYF,TGTGCCACCAGCAGAGACCAGAGCACAGATACGCAGTATTTT,14,TRBJ2-3,TRBV15,-,-